This T cell receptor (beta chain) was recorded in a study of blood T cell repertoires in COVID-19. Study summary: Specimens from acute and convalescent COVID-19 originated in the United States, Italy and Spain.

Repertoires were generated with immunoSEQ multiplex PCR, while TCRdb's copy carries only in-frame clones and drops some. The top ten clones hold less than 3% of a sample with around 140,000 clones, approximately 79% of them seen once. Participants had their cohort set by participant-reported clinical history. Each recovered donor of Cohort 3 presented with two negative PCRs, clearance, or symptom resolution. This CDR3 comprises 15 residues. Looked up from germline, CDR1 is LNHDA and CDR2 is SQIVND (reference sequence). The J segment lost 1 base and the V segment lost 5 bases, leaving 2 bases of the junction unmatched.

The sequenced sample was PBMCs or T cells enriched from blood (not recorded which). The origin of this receptor is a woman between 45 and 60 years old who had recovered from COVID-19. The chain has TRBV19 and TRBJ2-5; 12 bases line up with TRBD2. CDR3 DNA sequence: TGTGCCAGTAGTCTAGCGGGGGGGCCCCAAGAGACCCAGTACTTC. It translates to CASSLAGGPQETQYF.